This T cell receptor (beta chain) originates from a study of control samples from healthy donors and cancer patients. The protocol was immunoSEQ multiplex PCR, while the TCRdb copy is restricted to in-frame clones and leaves out a portion. The repertoire holds 100,000 to 150,000 clones, with approximately 92% as singletons. Per the germline V gene, CDR1 is SGDLS and CDR2 is YYNGEE. The CDR3 length is 12 residues. Trimming at V came to 3 bases and at J to 8 bases, leaving 4 bases not matched to a gene. The chain links TRBV9 to TRBJ1-2; 7 bases agree with TRBD1. The clonotype comes from a man older than 75 with head and neck cancer. Material: PBMCs. CDR3 DNA sequence: TGTGCCAGCAGCGCCCGACAGGGAGGCTACACCTTC. Amino acids: CASSARQGGYTF.